These 24 T cell receptor beta chains were sequenced from one sample in a study of blood T cell repertoires in COVID-19. Produced via immunoSEQ multiplex PCR; TCRdb's table is partial and in-frame only. Found here are 50,000 to 70,000 clones, about 79% of them singletons; the top ten hold around 5.9%. Source material: peripheral blood. These receptors all stem from a woman aged 60 to 75 with acute or convalescent COVID-19.

This sequence joins TRBV5-4 and TRBJ2-1; no firm D call. The V gene lost 3 bases and the J gene lost 4 bases, with 11 bases spanning the gap. Germline V gene lookup returns CDR1 SGHNT and CDR2 YYREEE (reference sequence). The CDR3 is made up of 14 amino acids. CDR3 sequence reads: CASSWFDGYNEQFF. The DNA of the CDR3 is TGTGCCAGCAGCTGGTTTGACGGGTACAATGAGCAGTTCTTC.

This chain links TRBV5-4 with TRBJ2-7; 8 bases agree with TRBD2. The germline V gene has CDR1 SGHNT and CDR2 YYREEE (reference sequence). The CDR3 consists of 14 residues. Trimming cost V 4 bases and J 9 bases; bases outside gene matches: 12. The CDR3 region has the DNA TGTGCCAGCAGCCCTGGGGGGACTAGTCCGAGGCAGTACTTC. Residues: CASSPGGTSPRQYF.

The chain is built from TRBV11-2 and TRBJ1-4; the D gene is possibly TRBD1 (5 bases). The V end lost 1 base, the J end lost 8 bases, and 14 bases lay between the germline ends. Looked up from germline, CDR1 is SGHAT and CDR2 is FQNNGV. The CDR3 totals 15 residues. Here the CDR3 reads CASSLGAGMGEKLFF. In nucleotides, the CDR3 is TGTGCCAGCAGCTTAGGGGCAGGGATGGGAGAAAAACTGTTTTTT.

V gene TRBV6-5 combines with J gene TRBJ2-3; 7 bases map to TRBD1. Germline lookup yields CDR1 MNHEY and CDR2 SVGAGI. The trim removed 0 bases at V and 3 bases at J, leaving 6 bases unmatched. CDR3 length equals 16 residues. The CDR3 loop reads CASSYSKGARTDTQYF. In DNA form, the CDR3 reads TGTGCCAGCAGTTACTCGAAGGGGGCACGGACAGATACGCAGTATTTT.

The V and J genes are TRBV18 and TRBJ2-2; 10 nucleotides agree with TRBD2. The germline V gene has CDR1 KGHSH and CDR2 LQKENI. The CDR3 is made up of 17 amino acids. J was trimmed by 1 base and V by 3 bases; bases with no gene match: 5. The CDR3 sequence: CASSPLAGALNTGELFF. The CDR3 nucleotides read TGTGCCAGCTCACCCCTAGCGGGGGCCTTGAACACCGGGGAGCTGTTTTTT.

The chain carries TRBV6-1 and TRBJ1-2; no definite D call. The germline V gene encodes CDR1 MNHNS and CDR2 SASEGT. V gave up 3 bases and J gave up 3 bases, with 8 bases separating them. The length of the CDR3 is 13 residues. The CDR3 loop reads CASSELEYYGYTF. Here the CDR3 DNA reads TGTGCCAGCAGTGAGCTGGAGTACTATGGCTACACCTTC.

V is TRBV29-1 and J is TRBJ1-1, with TRBD1 identical over 8 bases. The CDR3 is 17 residues long. The germline CDR1 and CDR2 sequences are SQVTM and ANQGSEA. V shed 6 bases and J 0 bases; nucleotides not matched to a gene: 15. The CDR3 DNA follows: TGCAGCGTGAAACGACAGGGGACCAGGGGGATGAACACTGAAGCTTTCTTT. Its translation: CSVKRQGTRGMNTEAFF.

The genes are TRBV3-1 (or the pseudogene TRBV3-2) and TRBJ1-3; 10 bases align to TRBD1. This CDR3 is 15 amino acids long. Germline V gives CDR1 LGHDT, CDR2 YNNKEL (reference sequence). With V trimmed by 3 bases and J by 8 bases, 7 bases remained unmatched. CDR3 loop: CASSQLQGTGDTIYF. The CDR3 nucleotides are TGTGCCAGCAGCCAGCTACAGGGGACAGGGGACACCATATATTTT.

The genes are TRBV2 and TRBJ2-3; 8 nucleotides match TRBD1. Germline CDR1 SNHLY, CDR2 FYNNEI. The CDR3 consists of 13 residues. V lost 5 bases and J lost 4; bases outside the gene matches: 2. This chain's CDR3 is CASSKDRADTQYF. The CDR3 DNA reads as TGTGCCAGCAGTAAGGACAGGGCAGATACGCAGTATTTT.

The CDR3 region has the DNA TGTGCCAGCAGCTTGGACAGGGATCAGCCCCAGCATTTT. It yields the protein CASSLDRDQPQHF. This rearrangement joins TRBV5-4 to TRBJ1-5; the D gene is possibly TRBD1 (6 bases). Germline lookup yields CDR1 SGHNT and CDR2 YYREEE (reference sequence). CDR3 size: 13 residues. Trimming left V 0 bases short and J 5 bases short, with 6 bases between.

The chain combines TRBV5-5 with TRBJ1-1; D is uncertain. The CDR3 contains 17 residues. Trimming pared 0 bases from V and 1 base from J, leaving 16 bases between. CDR1 and CDR2 from the germline V gene are SGHKS and YYEKEE (reference sequence). CDR3 sequence reads: CASSLAPAEIKNTEAFF. CDR3 nucleotide sequence: TGTGCCAGCAGCTTGGCTCCGGCGGAGATCAAGAACACTGAAGCTTTCTTT.

This chain uses TRBV9 with TRBJ1-1; D unresolved. Trimming cost V 1 base and J 0 bases, with 7 bases left between them. The CDR3 spans 14 residues. In germline, CDR1 is SGDLS, CDR2 YYNGEE. The CDR3 here is CASSVTSMNTEAFF. The CDR3 DNA follows: TGTGCCAGCAGCGTAACGAGTATGAACACTGAAGCTTTCTTT. Drawing the rest from reference TRBV9 and TRBJ1-1, the complete variable domain is DSGVTQTPKHLITATGQRVTLRCSPRSGDLSVYWYQQSLDQGLQFLIQYYNGEERAKGNILERFSAQQFPDLHSELNLSSLELGDSALYFCASSVTSMNTEAFFGQGTRLTVV.

This clone was picked up one time. The J gene is TRBJ2-7, the V gene TRBV5-6, with a possible D match to TRBD1 (5 bases). Germline V gives CDR1 SGHDT, CDR2 YYEEEE. The CDR3 sequence is 14 residues long. Trimming took off 4 bases at V and 2 bases at J, with 13 bases between the two ends. This chain's CDR3 is CASSPQTDTYEQYF. The CDR3 nucleotides read TGTGCCAGCAGCCCACAGACAGACACCTACGAGCAGTACTTC.

For this clone: This specimen includes other DNA sequences encoding the same CDR3. The chain links TRBV5-1 to TRBJ2-7; perhaps TRBD2 as D (6 bases). This CDR3 is built from 15 residues. Trimming took 2 bases from V and 0 from J, leaving 12 bases between them. In germline, CDR1 is SGHRS, CDR2 YFSETQ. The CDR3 sequence: CASSFGGTGSYEQYF. CDR3 nucleotide sequence: TGCGCCAGCAGCTTCGGCGGGACGGGCTCCTACGAGCAGTACTTC.

This chain links TRBV2 with TRBJ2-1; a possible D gene is TRBD2 (6 bases). The CDR3 is 17 amino acids. Germline V gene lookup returns CDR1 SNHLY and CDR2 FYNNEI. The V end was cut by 4 bases, the J end by 0 bases, with 16 bases between. In DNA form, the CDR3 reads TGTGCCAGCAGTGGAAGTAGGAGGGAGAGCTCCTACAATGAGCAGTTCTTC. As protein: CASSGSRRESSYNEQFF.

This clone has a single count. The chain couples TRBV25-1 to TRBJ2-7; 7 bases match TRBD1. CDR3 size: 15 residues. Looked up from germline, CDR1 is MGHDK and CDR2 is SYGVNS. Unmatched junction bases numbered 6, after V lost 2 bases and J lost 2 bases. CDR3 sequence: CASSEGDRDTYEQYF. CDR3 sequence (DNA): TGTGCCAGCAGTGAAGGAGACAGGGATACCTACGAGCAGTACTTC.

The chain joins TRBV28 to TRBJ1-1; the match to TRBD1 covers 7 bases. The germline V gene encodes CDR1 MDHEN and CDR2 SYDVKM. This CDR3 has 17 residues. V lost 5 bases to trimming and J lost 0 bases; unmatched junction nucleotides: 12. CDR3 DNA: TGTGCCAGCAGTCTATCTACGACAGGGAGAGTGAACACTGAAGCTTTCTTT. Protein sequence: CASSLSTTGRVNTEAFF. Combining the CDR3 with reference TRBV28 and TRBJ1-1 gives the whole variable domain DVKVTQSSRYLVKRTGEKVFLECVQDMDHENMFWYRQDPGLGLRLIYFSYDVKMKEKGDIPEGYSVSREKKERFSLILESASTNQTSMYLCASSLSTTGRVNTEAFFGQGTRLTVV.

The chain recombines TRBV6-5 with TRBJ2-7; TRBD1 might be the D (7 bases). There are 15 residues in the CDR3. V was trimmed by 6 bases and J by 3 bases, leaving 18 bases between them. Per germline, CDR1 MNHEY and CDR2 SVGAGI. CDR3 nucleotides: TGTGCCAGCAGGCTAATGGAGGGGGCCCTCTACGAGCAGTACTTC. Protein sequence: CASRLMEGALYEQYF.

This sequence joins TRBV5-1 and TRBJ1-4; D is undetermined. The germline V gene has CDR1 SGHRS and CDR2 YFSETQ. The CDR3 contains 15 residues. Trimming cost V 0 bases and J 5 bases, with 11 bases left between them. CDR3 in DNA: TGCGCCAGCAGCTTGGATCAGGCGTTAAATGAAAAACTGTTTTTT. It is translated as CASSLDQALNEKLFF.

The genes are TRBV11-2 and TRBJ1-3, with D possibly TRBD1 on 5 matching bases. V lost 5 bases to trimming and J lost 0 bases, with 17 bases between them. This CDR3 comprises 17 residues. Germline V gene data show CDR1 as SGHAT and CDR2 as FQNNGV. CDR3 protein: CASSPLPTARSGNTIYF. The CDR3 DNA reads as TGTGCCAGCAGCCCTCTCCCGACAGCACGCTCTGGAAACACCATATATTTT.

This clone was seen just once. CDR3 protein: CASSQGDYGYTF. CDR3 coding DNA: TGTGCCAGCAGCCAAGGAGACTATGGCTACACCTTC. The V call is TRBV3-1 (or the pseudogene TRBV3-2), the J call TRBJ1-2; D is undetermined. CDR1 LGHDT and CDR2 YNNKEL come from the germline V gene (reference sequence). The V gene lost 1 base and the J gene lost 3 bases, with 3 bases spanning the gap. The CDR3 runs to 12 residues.

This rearrangement joins TRBV5-1 to TRBJ1-1, with D perhaps matching TRBD1 (6 bases). V was shortened by 2 bases and J by 1 base, with 18 bases between the two germline ends. CDR1 SGHRS and CDR2 YFSETQ come from the germline V gene. This CDR3 contains 17 residues. DNA of the CDR3: TGCGCCAGCAGCTTCCGAACTCGGGCAGGGGCGAACACTGAAGCTTTCTTT. Its translation: CASSFRTRAGANTEAFF.

This clone was observed once. V and J are TRBV6-5 and TRBJ1-2; 9 bases agree with TRBD1. CDR3 length: 14 amino acids. CDR1 is MNHEY, CDR2 SVGAGI, per germline. Trimming removed 7 bases from V and 8 bases from J; junction bases left unmatched: 11. Here the CDR3 reads CASTVRGQGGGYTF. The CDR3 DNA sequence: TGTGCCAGCACCGTCCGGGGACAGGGAGGCGGCTACACCTTC.

This clone is a singleton in its sample. The chain uses TRBV2 and TRBJ1-2, with D tentatively TRBD1 (6 bases). The CDR3 spans 15 residues. V gave up 6 bases and J gave up 2 bases, with 16 bases separating them. Germline V gene data show CDR1 as SNHLY and CDR2 as FYNNEI. CDR3 bases: TGTGCCAGCAGACCCCGCGGGGGCCCAAACTATGGCTACACCTTC. This codes for CASRPRGGPNYGYTF. Combining the CDR3 with reference TRBV2 and TRBJ1-2 gives the whole variable domain EPEVTQTPSHQVTQMGQEVILRCVPISNHLYFYWYRQILGQKVEFLVSFYNNEISEKSEIFDDQFSVERPDGSNFTLKIRSTKLEDSAMYFCASRPRGGPNYGYTFGSGTRLTVV.